The entry below describes one T cell receptor (beta chain). The CDR3 contains 16 residues. Germline V CDR1 and CDR2: SNHLY, FYNNEI. V lost 11 bases and J 1 base, leaving 23 bases between the germline ends. This sample is part of a study of STAT5B mutations in CD4+ large granular lymphocyte leukemia. Clones were sequenced by immunoSEQ multiplex PCR, and TCRdb holds only the in-frame ones, with some missing. The repertoire has 30,000 to 40,000 clones, roughly three quarters of them found once; the top ten carry 2.5% to 3%. V usage is TRBV2 and J usage is TRBJ1-2, with a weak D call TRBD1 (6 bases). Sequences were obtained from CD4+ T cells from blood buffy coats. The sequence came from a human donor in good health. This CDR3 reads CAGNRDNTLLNYGYTF. DNA of the CDR3: TGTGCCGGAAACCGGGACAATACCCTCCTTAACTATGGCTACACCTTC.